The 8 T cell receptor beta chains presented below share a single source sample, sequenced in a study of blood T cell repertoires in COVID-19. Sequencing used immunoSEQ multiplex PCR; TCRdb keeps in-frame clones, though not all of them. The sample carries about 95,000 clones, approximately 87% recorded once. Sequencing input: peripheral blood. The receptors stem from a human donor in a cohort sampled during active COVID-19.

The chain joins TRBV4-3 to TRBJ2-7, with 7 positions matching TRBD1. CDR3 length equals 16 residues. J gave up 2 bases and V 4 bases, and 11 bases lay outside the gene matches. Germline CDR1 is LGHNA and CDR2 is YSLEER. DNA for the CDR3: TGCGCCAGCAGCCGTCACCCACGGGACAGCACCTACGAGCAGTACTTC. It yields the protein CASSRHPRDSTYEQYF.

J is TRBJ2-1 and V is TRBV4-1; TRBD1 is a possible D gene (6 bases). The ends were cut back, 4 bases at V and 3 bases at J, with 16 bases in the middle. Germline V gene data show CDR1 as MGHRA and CDR2 as YSYEKL. The CDR3 extends over 16 amino acids. CDR3 nucleotides: TGCGCCAGCAGCCGAGTGGCAGGGGCGTTCTACAATGAGCAGTTCTTC. Translating it yields CASSRVAGAFYNEQFF.

The chain employs TRBV5-1 and TRBJ1-4; D is uncertain. The CDR3 is 14 residues long. Germline V gene data show CDR1 as SGHRS and CDR2 as YFSETQ. V lost 1 base and J lost 0, with 4 bases in between. The CDR3 loop reads CASSLQTTNEKLFF. The CDR3 bases are TGCGCCAGCAGCTTGCAGACAACTAATGAAAAACTGTTTTTT.

V and J are TRBV2 and TRBJ1-6, with 9 bases that match TRBD1. This CDR3 comprises 18 residues. The germline V gene encodes CDR1 SNHLY and CDR2 FYNNEI. V was clipped by 0 bases and J by 4 bases; unmatched bases: 7. The CDR3: CASSEAYGQGLYNSPLHF. The CDR3 DNA sequence: TGTGCCAGCAGTGAAGCGTACGGACAGGGGTTATATAATTCACCCCTCCACTTT.

About this clone: One junction end disagrees with the germline gene, perhaps due to a read error. The V and J genes are TRBV7-2 and TRBJ1-5, with 7 positions matching TRBD1. The CDR3 spans 15 residues. Germline assignment: CDR1 SGHTA and CDR2 FQGNSA. CDR3 DNA sequence: TGTGCCAGCAGCCCCCGACAGGGTGGGAATCTGCCCCAGCATTTT. This gives the protein CASSPRQGGNLPQHF.

This clone was recorded a few times. The V and J genes are TRBV6-5 and TRBJ1-1; D is unclear. CDR1 is MNHEY and CDR2 is SVGAGI in the germline V gene. The CDR3 runs to 12 residues. Trimming cost V 8 bases and J 4 bases, with 11 bases left between them. DNA of the CDR3: TGTGCCAGCGGAGGTGGAAGCACTGAAGCTTTCTTT. Amino acids: CASGGGSTEAFF.

The rearrangement uses TRBV21-1 and TRBJ1-1; TRBD1 reflects the table's D call only, with no check against the DNA. TRBV21-1 is classified as a pseudogene. This CDR3 has 15 residues. The CDR3 protein is CARGRDRGWKAEAFF. Here the CDR3 DNA reads TGTGCCAGAGGCCGGGACAGGGGCTGGAAGGCTGAAGCTTTCTTT.

The chain employs TRBV5-1 and TRBJ2-2, with unresolved D. The germline V gene encodes CDR1 SGHRS and CDR2 YFSETQ. V lost 2 bases and J lost 3, with 5 bases in between. The CDR3 runs 13 residues. This CDR3 reads CASSFTDTGELFF. The DNA of the CDR3 is TGCGCCAGCAGCTTCACGGACACCGGGGAGCTGTTTTTT. Full variable domain (remainder filled in from reference TRBV5-1 and TRBJ2-2): KAGVTQTPRYLIKTRGQQVTLSCSPISGHRSVSWYQQTPGQGLQFLFEYFSETQRNKGNFPGRFSGRQFSNSRSEMNVSTLELGDSALYLCASSFTDTGELFFGEGSRLTVL.